This T cell receptor beta chain originates from a study of blood T cell repertoires in COVID-19. Across the whole study: The origin of the acute and convalescent COVID-19 samples was the United States, Italy and Spain. From T cells, B-cell-depleted T cells, or PBMCs came the material, which was cDNA or gDNA.

The CDR3 is made up of 15 amino acids. V was pared by 5 bases and J by 1 base, with 8 bases of the junction left unmatched. Germline lookup yields CDR1 MNHEY and CDR2 SVGEGT. Generated by immunoSEQ multiplex PCR, the TCRdb table keeps only in-frame clones and is missing some. The table lists 190,000 or so clones, 75% to 90% of them singletons. Cohort allocation depended upon clinical history that participants reported. The chain couples TRBV6-2 or TRBV6-3 to TRBJ2-7; 7 bases align to TRBD1. The clonotype originates from a man aged 40-50 years who had recovered from COVID-19. Sequenced input: PBMCs or T cells enriched from blood (not recorded which). CDR3 region: CASSVITGESYEQYF. In DNA form, the CDR3 reads TGTGCCAGCAGTGTGATCACAGGGGAATCCTACGAGCAGTACTTC.